These 14 T cell receptor beta chains share one sample of origin, sequenced in a study of identical twins. TCRdb re-derived calls from the 5' RACE reads in MiXCR, one entry per CDR3 protein. There are 700,000 or so distinct CDR3 sequences in the sample; 8.5% to 9% occur only once, and approximately 0.96% lies in the top ten. These data are also associated with another study on yellow fever vaccine responses in identical twins.

Sequencing was performed on PBMCs. These TCRs come from a woman aged 18-29 years in good health.

The V call is TRBV6-5, the J call TRBJ1-1; D is unresolved. CDR1 MNHEY and CDR2 SVGAGI come from the germline V gene. The CDR3 has 13 residues. Trimming removed 2 bases at V and 1 base at J, with 5 bases between. Here the CDR3 reads CASSYDWNTEAFF. The CDR3 DNA reads as TGTGCCAGCAGTTACGACTGGAACACTGAAGCTTTCTTT.

This clonotype appeared many times. The rearrangement joins TRBV5-1 to TRBJ2-1, with TRBD2 identical over 10 bases. The germline V gene has CDR1 SGHRS and CDR2 YFSETQ. Trimming took 2 bases from V and 1 from J; bases not matched to a gene: 9. CDR3 length: 18 amino acids. CDR3 sequence: CASSFGLAGAASYNEQFF. The CDR3 DNA follows: TGCGCCAGCAGCTTTGGCCTAGCGGGGGCCGCTTCCTACAATGAGCAGTTCTTC.

Only a few counts were recorded for this clonotype. V and J are TRBV12-3 or TRBV12-4 and TRBJ2-7; perhaps TRBD2 as D (6 bases). The V and J ends lost 8 bases and 3 bases respectively, with 14 bases between them. This CDR3 is 13 amino acids long. The CDR3 loop is CASGTRESYEQYF. Written as DNA, the CDR3 is TGTGCCAGCGGTACTCGGGAGAGCTACGAGCAGTACTTC.

This chain joins TRBV5-1 and TRBJ1-1; 12 nucleotides agree with TRBD1. Germline CDR1 is SGHRS and CDR2 is YFSETQ. The CDR3 is made up of 14 amino acids. V dropped 5 bases and J dropped 5; count of bases not matched to a gene: 4. The CDR3 loop is CASREGQGATEAFF. The CDR3 DNA reads as TGCGCCAGCAGGGAGGGACAGGGGGCAACTGAAGCTTTCTTT.

This clonotype occurred a few times. CDR3 residues: CATKRLGPRRGIPGELFF. The CDR3 coding sequence is TGTGCCACCAAGCGGTTAGGACCCCGACGGGGAATCCCCGGGGAGCTGTTTTTT. This chain connects TRBV6-4 to TRBJ2-2; tentative D call: TRBD2 (5 bases). Trimming removed 10 bases at V and 6 bases at J, with 30 bases between. This CDR3 has 18 amino acids. CDR1 MRHNA and CDR2 SNTAGT come from the germline V gene.

The chain joins TRBV14 to TRBJ2-1; D ambiguous. Germline V gives CDR1 SGHDN, CDR2 FVKESK. V lost 3 bases to trimming and J lost 8 bases, with 8 bases between them. The CDR3 is 12 residues long. The CDR3 protein is CASSQEWDEQFF. The CDR3 coding sequence is TGTGCCAGCAGCCAGGAGTGGGATGAGCAGTTCTTC.

This clonotype appeared a few times. The genes are TRBV6-5 and TRBJ2-4, with no clear D. V was cut by 4 bases and J by 0 bases, with 13 bases left in between. The CDR3 is made up of 16 amino acids. The germline V gene has CDR1 MNHEY and CDR2 SVGAGI. CDR3 in amino acids: CASSSRTGIAKNIQYF. In nucleotides, the CDR3 is TGTGCCAGCAGTTCCAGAACTGGAATAGCCAAAAACATTCAGTACTTC.

At least ten counts were recorded for this clonotype. The chain recombines TRBV25-1 with TRBJ2-3; no firm D call. CDR1 and CDR2 (germline): MGHDK, SYGVNS. The CDR3 covers 14 residues. The V gene lost 3 bases and the J gene lost 6 bases, with 13 bases spanning the gap. Written as DNA, the CDR3 is TGTGCCAGCAGTGATTATAAGGATGCTGATACGCAGTATTTT. Amino acid sequence: CASSDYKDADTQYF. Full variable domain (missing parts from reference TRBV25-1 and TRBJ2-3): EADIYQTPRYLVIGTGKKITLECSQTMGHDKMYWYQQDPGMELHLIHYSYGVNSTEKGDLSSESTVSRIRTEHFPLTLESARPSHTSQYLCASSDYKDADTQYFGPGTRLTVL.

This clonotype occurred a few times. The chain carries TRBV11-2 and TRBJ2-1; TRBD2 is a possible D gene (5 bases). The V gene's germline CDR1 is SGHAT and CDR2 FQNNGV. This CDR3 has 16 residues. V lost 1 base and J lost 12, with 22 bases in between. CDR3 DNA sequence: TGTGCCAGCAGCTTAGCCCTTGACTATTGGGGATTTTTGCAGTTCTTC. This sequence encodes CASSLALDYWGFLQFF.

The chain joins TRBV29-1 to TRBJ2-7, with TRBD1 identical over 8 bases. The germline CDR1 and CDR2 sequences are SQVTM and ANQGSEA. With V trimmed by 6 bases and J by 7 bases, 17 bases remained unmatched. This CDR3 is 15 amino acids long. The CDR3 loop is CSVGTGGYRRGEQYF. The CDR3, as DNA: TGCAGCGTAGGGACAGGTGGTTACAGGAGGGGGGAGCAGTACTTC.

The gene calls are TRBV3-1 and TRBJ2-4, with D perhaps being TRBD1 or TRBD2 (6 bases each). Germline CDR1 is LGHDT and CDR2 is YNNKEL (reference sequence). The CDR3 runs 15 residues. Trimming cost V 1 base and J 8 bases, with 15 bases left between them. CDR3 sequence: CASSQGGGPVDIQYF. For the CDR3, the DNA is TGTGCCAGCAGCCAAGGAGGGGGGCCGGTGGACATTCAGTACTTC.

The sample holds many counts of this clonotype. The V and J genes are TRBV5-1 and TRBJ1-6; tentatively, D is TRBD1 (5 bases). The CDR3 extends over 14 amino acids. The germline V gene has CDR1 SGHRS and CDR2 YFSETQ. V lost 0 bases and J lost 6, with 7 bases in between. The CDR3 sequence: CASSLGRGNSPLHF. The CDR3 coding sequence is TGCGCCAGCAGCTTGGGGAGGGGTAATTCACCCCTCCACTTT.

The chain recombines TRBV6-5 with TRBJ2-5; a weak D match, TRBD1 (5 bases). Germline CDR1 MNHEY, CDR2 SVGAGI. The ends were cut back, 2 bases at V and 5 bases at J, with 9 bases in the middle. This CDR3 contains 13 residues. The CDR3 sequence: CASSYGALETQYF. Written as DNA, the CDR3 is TGTGCCAGCAGTTACGGGGCGCTGGAGACCCAGTACTTC.

This clonotype was picked up many times. The V and J genes are TRBV24-1 and TRBJ2-1; D ambiguous. The germline gives CDR1 KGHDR, CDR2 SFDVKD. Between the trimmed V and J ends, which lost 3 bases and 8 bases, there was a span of 7 bases. This CDR3 comprises 12 residues. The CDR3 protein is CATSDELDEQFF. The DNA for the CDR3 is TGTGCCACCAGTGATGAGCTCGATGAGCAGTTCTTC.